The rows below give T cell receptor beta chains drawn from one sample of a study of shared T cell receptors in the human thymus. Assay: immunoSEQ multiplex PCR; the TCRdb copy retains only in-frame clones and omits some. Here the sample spans some 700,000 clones, 70% to 90% being singletons. Separately, the same data were catalogued under a study of human thymus T cells.

Specimen: thymocytes. The receptors were gathered from a girl under three years old with a congenital heart defect. The conserved cysteine and the conserved F or W are not part of the CDR3 here. D genes are given only for firm matches.

ASSLVVGTGTYEQY	TRBV5-4	TRBJ2-7	TRBD1
ASSVAAGTGHSSGANVLT	TRBV9	TRBJ2-6	-
ASTPRYRATYSNQPQH	TRBV2	TRBJ1-5	-
ASSLASGQETQY	TRBV5-6	TRBJ2-5	TRBD2
ASSFGSTDTQY	TRBV11-2	TRBJ2-3	-
AISEGDDGTKGTYEQY	TRBV10-3	TRBJ2-7	-
ASSVEGTGELF	TRBV27	TRBJ2-2	-
ATSGPGQHYGYT	TRBV15	TRBJ1-2	TRBD1
ATSGGLLDEQF	TRBV6-6	TRBJ2-1	TRBD2
ASSLADGYT	TRBV5-4	TRBJ1-2	-
ASSPTPGTGGLGEQY	TRBV4-1	TRBJ2-7	TRBD1
ASSLHPGQGTGNTIY	TRBV5-1	TRBJ1-3	TRBD1
ASSAGQGLYEQY	TRBV27	TRBJ2-7	TRBD1
ASSQDRGQDYGYT	TRBV14	TRBJ1-2	TRBD1
ASRGRDSGTEAF	TRBV6-1	TRBJ1-1	TRBD1
ASSLPGHLAGPSYEQY	TRBV11-2	TRBJ2-7	-
ASSDQPGQGPYEQY	TRBV25-1	TRBJ2-7	TRBD1
AWSRTAGYT	TRBV30	TRBJ1-2	-
ASSLNRGNTIY	TRBV27	TRBJ1-3	-
ASSRGQGALHGGELF	TRBV4-2	TRBJ2-2	TRBD1
ASSLAVCSYEQY	TRBV7-2	TRBJ2-7	-
ASSLDRAYEQY	TRBV11-2	TRBJ2-7	TRBD1
AGLLAGGSDTQY	TRBV2	TRBJ2-3	TRBD2
ASSESRPGRGGPQH	TRBV6-1	TRBJ1-5	-
SSQLGQGYGYT	TRBV29-1	TRBJ1-2	TRBD1
ASSDFPLTGHNEKLF	TRBV25-1	TRBJ1-4	-
ASSTIRGEAF	TRBV9	TRBJ1-1	-
ASSEVFMGRPMNTEAF	TRBV6-1	TRBJ1-1	-
ASSLNRLRRNTEAF	TRBV27	TRBJ1-1	-
ASRKRTDTQY	TRBV11-2	TRBJ2-3	-